A single sample is the source of the 2 T cell receptor beta chains below, sequenced in a study of T cell responses to AZD1222 COVID-19 vaccine. Using immunoSEQ multiplex PCR, the repertoire was profiled, and TCRdb retains in-frame clones only, with some absent. Among tens of thousands of clones listed, about 87% were seen once. The sample in question was peripheral blood, obtained 28 days after the second AZD1222 dose. These receptors all come from an adult who received the AZD1222 COVID-19 vaccine.

The genes are TRBV7-8 and TRBJ2-4; no clear D gene. V shed 1 base and J shed 7 bases, with 8 bases lying between them. The CDR3 contains 13 residues. Germline V CDR1 and CDR2: SGHVS, FQNEAQ. The CDR3 coding sequence is TGTGCCAGCAGCTTAGACAGAAGGAACATTCAGTACTTC. Amino acids: CASSLDRRNIQYF.

The gene calls are TRBV28 and TRBJ1-2, with 7 bases lining up with TRBD1. CDR1 and CDR2 (germline): MDHEN, SYDVKM. The CDR3 is 16 amino acids. J lost 0 bases, V lost 5 bases, and 9 bases had no gene match. The CDR3 here is CASSPGGTPANYGYTF. The CDR3, as DNA: TGTGCCAGCAGTCCAGGGGGGACACCTGCTAACTATGGCTACACCTTC.